The clone carrying this TCR beta chain was seen a few times. What it binds is unknown. This sample stems from a study of T cell responses to AZD1222 COVID-19 vaccine. V shed 5 bases and J shed 3 bases, with 11 bases lying between them. This CDR3 comprises 14 residues. The germline CDR1 and CDR2 sequences are SGHTA and FQGNSA. Pooling was applied to second doses at about 4 or about 12 weeks. Libraries were prepared by immunoSEQ multiplex PCR; TCRdb keeps only in-frame clonotypes and omits some of them. The table has some 47,000 clones, roughly 89% seen once. General study points: White British people made up most donors, females outnumbered males, and clonal diversity was possibly underestimated.

Source: peripheral blood, taken 28 days after the second AZD1222 dose. The sequence was obtained from an adult who received the AZD1222 COVID-19 vaccine. V is TRBV7-2 and J is TRBJ1-5, with a weak D call TRBD1 (6 bases). CDR3 bases: TGTGCCAGCAGCCCACAGGGTTCCAATCAGCCCCAGCATTTT. Protein: CASSPQGSNQPQHF. The full variable domain, rest sourced from reference TRBV7-2 and TRBJ1-5, is GAGVSQSPSNKVTEKGKDVELRCDPISGHTALYWYRQSLGQGLEFLIYFQGNSAPDKSGLPSDRFSAERTGGSVSTLTIQRTQQEDSAVYLCASSPQGSNQPQHFGDGTRLSIL.